This T cell receptor (beta chain) was identified in a study of T cells in Graves' hyperthyroidism and ophthalmopathy. Study findings and constraints: Most thyroid clonotypes expanded above 0.001 were also detected in blood.

From RNA transcripts, TCR beta CDR3 regions were amplified. First-round RT-PCR with HTBI primers amplified the TCR CDR3 region. TCRdb redid the calling of the multiplex PCR reads with MiXCR, one entry per CDR3 protein. The sample includes some 300,000 distinct CDR3 sequences, around 17% of them seen just once. The CDR3 runs 11 residues. V shed 6 bases and J shed 8 bases, with 10 bases lying between them. About this clonotype: Antigen unknown.

Material for sequencing was blood. The chain has TRBV12-3 or TRBV12-4 and TRBJ1-1; D perhaps matches TRBD1 (5 bases). This clonotype was sampled from a young man with Graves' hyperthyroidism. The CDR3 nucleotides read TGTGCCAGCAGCGGGGACTTAGAAGCTTTCTTT. Amino acid sequence: CASSGDLEAFF.